The 23 T cell receptor beta chains given below trace back to one sample, sequenced in a study of beta chain features in type 1 diabetes. The study's findings and limits: Among all four CD4+ subsets, Type 1 diabetes patients had TCRB CDR3s that were moderately but significantly shorter.

The isolated RNA, all of it, was reverse transcribed, so expressed TCRB transcripts were what got sequenced. Only in-frame clones appear in the TCRdb table, and some are missing; sequencing was by immunoSEQ multiplex PCR. The repertoire consists of 350,000 to 400,000 clones, with around 12% occurring once and the leading ten covering 0.0085% to 0.012%. These receptors' targets are unknown. What was sequenced was naive CD4+ T cells from blood. These receptors were collected from a woman aged 18-29 years with type 1 diabetes.

This clone was counted a few times. DNA of the CDR3: TGCGCCAGCAGCCAAGGAAAGACTAGCGGGGCAGCCTACGAGCAGTACTTC. Amino acids: CASSQGKTSGAAYEQYF. The chain is built from TRBV4-3 and TRBJ2-7; the match to TRBD2 covers 11 bases. The length of the CDR3 is 17 residues. With V trimmed by 1 base and J by 2 bases, 7 bases remained unmatched. Germline V lookup: CDR1 LGHNA, CDR2 YSLEER.

This clone was counted only a few times. The chain carries TRBV5-4 and TRBJ2-5; a weak D match, TRBD2 (6 bases). CDR1 is SGHNT and CDR2 is YYREEE in the germline V gene (reference sequence). V lost 1 base, J lost 4 bases, and 14 bases lay in between. This CDR3 has 15 residues. CDR3 sequence: CASSLNGAGGETQYF. The CDR3 bases are TGTGCCAGCAGCTTGAACGGAGCCGGGGGAGAGACCCAGTACTTC.

This sequence joins TRBV30 and TRBJ2-3; 8 bases are shared with TRBD2. The CDR3 totals 12 residues. Germline V CDR1 and CDR2: GTSNPN, SVGIG (reference sequence). After removal of 7 bases from V and 1 base from J, the junction contained 1 base not matched to a gene. The CDR3 bases are TGTGCCTACGGGGGGGGCACAGATACGCAGTATTTT. This sequence encodes CAYGGGTDTQYF.

The chain links TRBV9 to TRBJ2-1, with D tentatively TRBD2 (5 bases). This CDR3 has 15 residues. V was trimmed by 0 bases and J by 8 bases, leaving 15 bases between them. Germline V gene sequence: CDR1 SGDLS, CDR2 YYNGEE. The chain's CDR3 is CASSVGRAEMHEQFF. The CDR3 region has the DNA TGTGCCAGCAGCGTAGGCCGAGCGGAGATGCATGAGCAGTTCTTC.

The V call is TRBV30, the J call TRBJ1-4; D gene ambiguous. CDR1 GTSNPN and CDR2 SVGIG come from the germline V gene (reference sequence). This CDR3 region has 11 residues. Trimming took off 0 bases at V and 8 bases at J, with 4 bases between the two ends. The CDR3 DNA reads TGTGCCTGGAGTGTTGAGGAAAAACTGTTTTTT. Its protein product is CAWSVEEKLFF.

J is TRBJ2-7 and V is TRBV11-2, with TRBD2 identical over 7 bases. Per the germline V gene, CDR1 is SGHAT and CDR2 is FQNNGV. Unmatched junction bases numbered 7, after V lost 5 bases and J lost 6 bases. The CDR3 consists of 13 residues. The DNA of the CDR3 is TGTGCCAGCAGCGGGAGGGGCTTCTCCGAGCAGTACTTC. Encoded protein: CASSGRGFSEQYF.

This clone was counted only a few times. DNA for the CDR3: TGTGCCAGCAGCAATACAGGGTTGAGCTACACCTTC. Its protein product is CASSNTGLSYTF. The chain links TRBV7-9 to TRBJ1-2, with D possibly matching TRBD1 (6 bases). Germline-derived CDR1 and CDR2 are SEHNR and FQNEAQ (reference sequence). The CDR3 runs to 12 residues. V lost 5 bases, J lost 9 bases, and 13 bases lay in between.

The V and J genes are TRBV11-2 and TRBJ2-3, with 7 nucleotides matching TRBD1. This CDR3 has 15 residues. V gave up 1 base and J gave up 4 bases; unmatched junction bases: 5. From germline, CDR1 is SGHAT and CDR2 FQNNGV. In DNA form, the CDR3 reads TGTGCCAGCAGCTTAGTGCTCAGGGGGTCAGATACGCAGTATTTT. Translated: CASSLVLRGSDTQYF.

This clone was detected a few times. The chain has TRBV30 and TRBJ2-3, with a possible D match to TRBD1 (5 bases). The V gene lost 5 bases and the J gene lost 4 bases, with 10 bases spanning the gap. The CDR3 runs to 12 residues. The germline gives CDR1 GTSNPN, CDR2 SVGIG (reference sequence). Here the CDR3 DNA reads TGTGCCTGGGAACAGGTGTCAGATACGCAGTATTTT. As protein: CAWEQVSDTQYF.

This clone was detected a few times. The same CDR3 arises from other DNA sequences in this sample as well. The J gene is TRBJ1-1, the V gene TRBV18; D uncertain. The CDR3 sequence is 13 residues long. The ends were cut back, 2 bases at V and 1 base at J, with 5 bases in the middle. Germline-derived CDR1 and CDR2 are KGHSH and LQKENI. The CDR3 sequence: CASSPGRNTEAFF. The CDR3 DNA follows: TGTGCCAGCTCACCAGGGAGGAACACTGAAGCTTTCTTT.

This clone showed up just a few times. Within the sample, other DNA sequences also encode this same CDR3. The chain couples TRBV14 to TRBJ1-1; D unresolved. Between the trimmed V and J ends, which lost 1 base and 3 bases, there was a span of 6 bases. The CDR3 contains 13 residues. Germline CDR1 and CDR2: SGHDN and FVKESK. The CDR3 sequence: CASSQGLHTEAFF. For the CDR3, the DNA is TGTGCCAGCAGCCAAGGACTGCACACTGAAGCTTTCTTT.

This clone came up a few times. This chain uses TRBV5-6 with TRBJ1-6; 7 nucleotides line up with TRBD1. With 2 bases clipped from V and 5 bases from J, the junction kept 7 bases outside the gene matches. CDR3 length: 16 amino acids. The germline V gene encodes CDR1 SGHDT and CDR2 YYEEEE. CDR3 in DNA: TGTGCCAGCAGCTTTCCCGGGACAGAGCATAATTCACCCCTCCACTTT. It is translated as CASSFPGTEHNSPLHF.

This clone was observed a handful of times. The chain employs TRBV19 and TRBJ1-5; 7 bases align to TRBD1. The CDR3 runs 14 residues. J was trimmed by 2 bases and V by 6 bases; bases with no gene match: 4. Germline lookup yields CDR1 LNHDA and CDR2 SQIVND (reference sequence). CDR3 in amino acids: CASRTGFRNQPQHF. The CDR3 DNA reads as TGTGCCAGTAGGACAGGGTTCCGCAATCAGCCCCAGCATTTT.

The chain recombines TRBV7-9 with TRBJ2-7, with D maybe TRBD2 (6 bases). Germline V lookup: CDR1 SEHNR, CDR2 FQNEAQ (reference sequence). The length of the CDR3 is 15 residues. Deletions cut 5 bases from V and 1 base from J, with 15 bases between. CDR3 sequence: CASSRENPTSYEQYF. Written as DNA, the CDR3 is TGTGCCAGCAGCCGGGAGAACCCAACGTCCTACGAGCAGTACTTC.

A few counts support this clone. The gene calls are TRBV10-3 and TRBJ1-5; the match to TRBD1 covers 10 bases. J was trimmed by 3 bases and V by 3 bases; bases with no gene match: 8. Germline V gene data show CDR1 as ENHRY and CDR2 as SYGVKD. CDR3 size: 17 residues. CDR3 region: CAISDRDRGGHNQPQHF. In nucleotides, the CDR3 is TGTGCCATCAGTGATCGGGACAGGGGAGGACACAATCAGCCCCAGCATTTT.

The V gene is TRBV28, the J gene TRBJ2-1; 7 bases align to TRBD2. The germline V gene has CDR1 MDHEN and CDR2 SYDVKM. V dropped 6 bases and J dropped 0; count of bases not matched to a gene: 5. This CDR3 spans 15 amino acids. The CDR3 bases are TGTGCCAGCAGCCGTAGCGGGTACTCCTACAATGAGCAGTTCTTC. It translates to CASSRSGYSYNEQFF.

The chain links TRBV12-5 to TRBJ1-2; D uncertain. The V gene lost 1 base and the J gene lost 8 bases, with 8 bases spanning the gap. The germline gives CDR1 LGHNT, CDR2 FRNRAP. CDR3 length equals 12 residues. CDR3 amino acids: CASGLDTGGYTF. CDR3 sequence (DNA): TGTGCTAGTGGTTTGGATACGGGGGGCTACACCTTC.

This clone turned up a few times. V gene TRBV6-5 combines with J gene TRBJ2-4; TRBD1 matches at 7 bases. The CDR3 consists of 13 residues. Per the germline V gene, CDR1 is MNHEY and CDR2 is SVGAGI. V dropped 6 bases and J dropped 7; count of bases not matched to a gene: 6. The CDR3, as DNA: TGTGCCAGCAGGGCAATACAGGGGAACATTCAGTACTTC. This translates into CASRAIQGNIQYF.

The V call is TRBV7-3, the J call TRBJ2-6; a possible D gene is TRBD1 (5 bases). The germline gives CDR1 SGHTA, CDR2 FQGTGA. V was cut by 6 bases and J by 0 bases, with 12 bases left in between. CDR3 length: 16 amino acids. CDR3: CASSLGRSSGANVLTF. DNA for the CDR3: TGTGCCAGCAGTTTGGGGCGGAGCTCTGGGGCCAACGTCCTGACTTTC.

This chain joins TRBV7-9 and TRBJ2-5; tentative D call: TRBD1 (5 bases). CDR1 is SEHNR and CDR2 is FQNEAQ in the germline V gene (reference sequence). Trimming shortened V by 5 bases and J by 5 bases, and 12 bases separated the two germline ends. The CDR3 has 13 residues. The CDR3 region has the DNA TGTGCCAGCAGCCTCACAGGTTCGGAGACCCAGTACTTC. Protein sequence: CASSLTGSETQYF.

V gene TRBV4-3 combines with J gene TRBJ1-4; 11 bases are shared with TRBD1. Looked up from germline, CDR1 is LGHNA and CDR2 is YSLEER. Trimming cost V 1 base and J 8 bases; bases outside gene matches: 6. The CDR3 sequence is 16 residues long. CDR3 in amino acids: CASSQGTGGIWEKLFF. Written as DNA, the CDR3 is TGCGCCAGCAGCCAAGGGACAGGGGGCATTTGGGAAAAACTGTTTTTT.

V usage is TRBV7-9 and J usage is TRBJ1-1; 7 bases agree with TRBD1. The germline V gene encodes CDR1 SEHNR and CDR2 FQNEAQ (reference sequence). V was clipped by 5 bases and J by 0 bases; unmatched bases: 3. This CDR3 has 14 amino acids. The CDR3 sequence is CASSPGQLNTEAFF. CDR3 nucleotides: TGTGCCAGCAGCCCGGGACAGTTGAACACTGAAGCTTTCTTT.

This clone was observed a handful of times. The chain uses TRBV11-1 and TRBJ2-7, with TRBD1 as a possible D gene (6 bases). CDR3 length: 13 residues. Germline V gene data show CDR1 as SGHAT and CDR2 as FQDESV (reference sequence). V was trimmed by 5 bases and J by 4 bases, leaving 12 bases between them. CDR3 residues: CASSPAGDYEQYF. The CDR3 DNA reads TGTGCCAGCAGCCCGGCAGGGGATTACGAGCAGTACTTC.